This record covers a single TCR beta chain. Its antigen is unknown. Base qualities are not recorded, but no much larger clone differs from it by a single base. The data originate from a study of blood T cell repertoires in COVID-19 (dated by TCRdb to 2019 to 2021). Turning to the overall study: Samples covering the acute and convalescent phases of COVID-19 were provided by collaborators in the United States, Italy and Spain. HLA class I and class II types, where available, came from metadata supplied by the sample provider rather than from assay-based typing. A de-identified subject ID, COVID-19 status, age in years and sex were almost always included in the sample metadata. The repertoires were made available in a free public database intended to serve as a resource for research on the immune response to SARS-CoV-2. Deeply sampled blood TCRbeta repertoires from subjects exposed to, actively infected with, or recovered from COVID-19 were included in the dataset. Samples were obtained from the ongoing ImmuneRACE study (first 160 participants) and from 1,254 subjects provided by 6 global collaborators. The material from the prospective study consisted of cDNA or gDNA derived from T cells, B-cell-depleted T cells, or PBMCs.

V ends up 8 bases short and J 0 bases short, with an unmatched junction base count of 8. Sequences GTSNPN (CDR1) and SVGIG (CDR2) are obtained from the germline V gene (reference sequence). Its CDR3 holds 15 amino acids, cysteine through phenylalanine. CDR3 DNA only is kept here, 45 bases in frame from base 1. What the authors observed across the whole study: The quantity of clinical and demographic metadata differed by source and by participant and was supplied without curation.

TCRbeta CDR3 regions were amplified from genomic DNA using the immunoSEQ Assay, a bias-controlled multiplex PCR. The authors' analysis ran thus. Nucleated cell counts per sample were estimated from amplification of reference gene primers within the assay. To quantify the absolute abundance of each unique TCRbeta CDR3 rearrangement, sequence reads were collapsed and filtered. For each sample, productive Simpson clonality was calculated as the square root of Simpson's diversity index over productive rearrangements. TCRdb stores this immuneACCESS table with in-frame sequences only. Part of the clones is absent; in the studies checked, under half of the shortfall reflects unresolved V genes, and no reason is known for the rest. The D gene and trimming were derived from the DNA, and the V and J assignments and clone size from that table. Here the sample has 150,000 to 200,000 clones; about 85% occur a single time. The ten largest clones add up to 7% to 7.5% of the sample.

Whole blood was collected in K2EDTA tubes by collaborating institutions according to the institutions' own protocols. For TCRbeta analysis, collaborators shipped samples as frozen whole blood, isolated PBMCs, or DNA extracted from either of those sample types. This sequence uses TRBV30 and TRBJ2-3, with TRBD2 identical over 10 junction bases. This clonotype was obtained from a woman of 80 years or more in a cohort sampled during active or convalescent COVID-19. Sequencing used peripheral blood. The nucleotides read TGTGCCGGGACCGGGACTAGCGCTAGCACAGATACGCAGTATTTT. Its product reads: CAGTGTSASTDTQYF.